These 18 T cell receptor beta chains were sequenced from one sample in a study of blood T cell repertoires in COVID-19. This table comes from immunoSEQ multiplex PCR, and its TCRdb copy is limited to in-frame clones, with some not included. The sample contains 80,000 or so clones, 80% of which appear only once. The sequencing sample was made of peripheral blood. The receptors originated from a woman between 65 and 79 years old with acute or convalescent COVID-19.

This chain links TRBV5-4 with TRBJ1-1; no definite D call. The CDR3 totals 15 residues. Germline assignment: CDR1 SGHNT and CDR2 YYREEE (reference sequence). V was cut by 0 bases and J by 1 base, with 10 bases left in between. The CDR3 region is CASSLGLGANTEAFF. DNA of the CDR3: TGTGCCAGCAGCTTGGGCCTAGGAGCGAACACTGAAGCTTTCTTT.

The chain uses TRBV5-1 and TRBJ2-5; unclear D gene. Trimming removed 5 bases at V and 4 bases at J, with 12 bases between. The germline gives CDR1 SGHRS, CDR2 YFSETQ. The length of the CDR3 is 13 residues. CDR3 residues: CASRPSELETQYF. CDR3 DNA sequence: TGCGCCAGCAGACCGAGTGAGCTAGAGACCCAGTACTTC.

The chain uses TRBV6-2 or TRBV6-3 and TRBJ1-1, with 7 nucleotides matching TRBD1. The trim removed 2 bases at V and 4 bases at J, leaving 7 bases unmatched. Germline lookup yields CDR1 MNHEY and CDR2 SVGEGT. CDR3 length: 15 amino acids. Here the CDR3 reads CASSYLATGSTEAFF. The DNA of the CDR3 is TGTGCCAGCAGTTACCTCGCGACAGGGTCCACTGAAGCTTTCTTT.

This chain connects TRBV10-3 to TRBJ2-5; perhaps TRBD1 as D (7 bases). Trimming stripped 4 bases from V and 5 bases from J, with 11 bases between. The CDR3 runs 13 residues. Germline V gives CDR1 ENHRY, CDR2 SYGVKD. CDR3 in amino acids: CAISGGTEETQYF. CDR3 DNA sequence: TGTGCCATCAGTGGCGGGACAGAGGAGACCCAGTACTTC.

This clone came up once. This chain links TRBV13 with TRBJ2-5, with D maybe TRBD2 (5 bases). This CDR3 region has 15 residues. Trimming removed 3 bases from V and 1 base from J, with 12 bases in between. Looked up from germline, CDR1 is PRHDT and CDR2 is FYEKMQ (reference sequence). In DNA, the CDR3 is TGTGCCAGCAGCTTGAACCGAGGAGGCCAAGAGACCCAGTACTTC. It yields the protein CASSLNRGGQETQYF. Filled out from reference TRBV13 and TRBJ2-5, the complete variable domain reads AAGVIQSPRHLIKEKRETATLKCYPIPRHDTVYWYQQGPGQDPQFLISFYEKMQSDKGSIPDRFSAQQFSDYHSELNMSSLELGDSALYFCASSLNRGGQETQYFGPGTRLLVL.

J is TRBJ1-2 and V is TRBV6-5; 8 positions match TRBD1. V shed 2 bases, J shed 4 bases, and the junction held 6 bases outside the gene matches. The CDR3 spans 15 residues. CDR1 is MNHEY, CDR2 SVGAGI, per germline. CDR3 in amino acids: CASSYLGQGGYGYTF. CDR3 nucleotide sequence: TGTGCCAGCAGTTACCTCGGACAGGGAGGCTATGGCTACACCTTC.

This sequence joins TRBV7-9 and TRBJ1-2, with D possibly being TRBD1 (6 bases). The germline V and J ends were trimmed by 1 base and 6 bases, with 18 bases remaining between them. There are 16 residues in the CDR3. Germline V gene lookup returns CDR1 SEHNR and CDR2 FQNEAQ (reference sequence). The CDR3 here is CASSLGSQGPGDGYTF. In nucleotides, the CDR3 is TGTGCCAGCAGCTTAGGGAGTCAGGGCCCAGGGGATGGCTACACCTTC.

This rearrangement joins TRBV11-3 to TRBJ2-1; D unclear. The CDR3 has 14 amino acids. CDR1 is SGHNT and CDR2 is YENEEA in the germline V gene. V lost 3 bases and J 8 bases, leaving 14 bases between the germline ends. The CDR3 reads CASSFFVGEDEQFF. Here the CDR3 DNA reads TGTGCCAGCAGCTTTTTCGTCGGTGAGGATGAGCAGTTCTTC.

This rearrangement joins TRBV25-1 to TRBJ1-6; 7 bases fit TRBD1. With V trimmed by 1 base and J by 7 bases, 4 bases remained unmatched. The length of the CDR3 is 15 residues. Looked up from germline, CDR1 is MGHDK and CDR2 is SYGVNS. This CDR3 reads CASSEWDRPNSPLHF. In DNA form, the CDR3 reads TGTGCCAGCAGTGAATGGGACAGACCAAATTCACCCCTCCACTTT.

By frequency in the sample, this clone is medium-sized. V and J are TRBV2 and TRBJ2-7, with D perhaps TRBD2 (6 bases). Per the germline V gene, CDR1 is SNHLY and CDR2 is FYNNEI. The CDR3 has 14 residues. V was shortened by 6 bases and J by 0 bases, with 12 bases between the two germline ends. The CDR3 coding sequence is TGTGCCAGCAGAAGGCCTAGCGACTCCTACGAGCAGTACTTC. Amino acid sequence: CASRRPSDSYEQYF.

The rearrangement uses TRBV5-4 and TRBJ1-1; 8 bases match TRBD1. Germline loops: CDR1 SGHNT, CDR2 YYREEE (reference sequence). The J segment lost 1 base and the V segment lost 1 base, leaving 9 bases of the junction unmatched. This CDR3 spans 17 amino acids. Written as DNA, the CDR3 is TGTGCCAGCAGCTTGAGGGGCAGGGGGCGGGAGAACACTGAAGCTTTCTTT. This encodes CASSLRGRGRENTEAFF.

This chain uses TRBV19 with TRBJ1-5, with D hard to call. V dropped 5 bases and J dropped 0 bases, with 8 bases sitting between them. This CDR3 has 14 amino acids. Germline-derived CDR1 and CDR2 are LNHDA and SQIVND (reference sequence). The CDR3 DNA reads TGTGCCAGTAGTCGATTCGGTAGCAATCAGCCCCAGCATTTT. It specifies CASSRFGSNQPQHF.

The chain has TRBV19 and TRBJ2-6; D is unclear. Germline V gene lookup returns CDR1 LNHDA and CDR2 SQIVND (reference sequence). The CDR3 totals 18 residues. Trimming removed 5 bases from V and 1 base from J, with 18 bases in between. Here the CDR3 reads CASSEIRVSSSGANVLTF. CDR3 coding DNA: TGTGCCAGTAGTGAGATACGTGTTTCAAGTTCTGGGGCCAACGTCCTGACTTTC.

This sequence joins TRBV7-2 and TRBJ1-1; D remains ambiguous. Germline V gives CDR1 SGHTA, CDR2 FQGNSA. V was pared by 5 bases and J by 8 bases, with 15 bases between. The CDR3 contains 13 residues. This CDR3 is CASSPYTKREAFF. The DNA of the CDR3 is TGTGCCAGCAGCCCCTACACTAAAAGGGAAGCTTTCTTT.

The chain links TRBV21-1 to TRBJ1-6; whether TRBD1, the table's D call, matches the DNA was not checked. TRBV21-1 is a pseudogene. The CDR3 is 18 amino acids. In DNA, the CDR3 is TGTGCCAGCAGCAATCCGACGCGAGTGGGCCCTCAAAATTCACCCCTCCACTTT. Its protein is CASSNPTRVGPQNSPLHF.

The gene calls are TRBV7-9 and TRBJ2-5, with D tentatively TRBD2 (5 bases). V lost 8 bases to trimming and J lost 0 bases, with 13 bases between them. This CDR3 is 14 amino acids long. The germline V gene has CDR1 SEHNR and CDR2 FQNEAQ (reference sequence). This CDR3 is CASGRLRNQETQYF. Here the CDR3 DNA reads TGTGCCAGCGGGAGACTACGCAACCAAGAGACCCAGTACTTC.

The gene calls are TRBV11-3 and TRBJ1-2; tentative D call: TRBD1 (5 bases). The CDR3 totals 16 residues. Trimming stripped 5 bases from V and 2 bases from J, with 18 bases between. Germline lookup yields CDR1 SGHNT and CDR2 YENEEA. In nucleotides, the CDR3 is TGTGCCAGCAGCCGGGGGAATTCTGAACTAAACTATGGCTACACCTTC. Protein product: CASSRGNSELNYGYTF.

In DNA, the CDR3 is TGTGCCAGCAGCGCCGGGGTGGAGGAGCAAGAAAAACTGTTTTTT. Translation: CASSAGVEEQEKLFF. This chain uses TRBV9 with TRBJ1-4; D unclear. Trimming took 3 bases from V and 8 from J, leaving 17 bases between them. Germline V gene data show CDR1 as SGDLS and CDR2 as YYNGEE. The CDR3 runs 15 residues. Full variable domain (outside the CDR3, taken from reference TRBV9 and TRBJ1-4): DSGVTQTPKHLITATGQRVTLRCSPRSGDLSVYWYQQSLDQGLQFLIQYYNGEERAKGNILERFSAQQFPDLHSELNLSSLELGDSALYFCASSAGVEEQEKLFFGSGTQLSVL.